Following are 26 T cell receptor beta chains from one sample sequenced in a study of T cells after yellow fever vaccination. TCRdb used MiXCR to reprocess the 5' RACE reads, holding one entry per CDR3 protein. This sample has 150,000 or so distinct CDR3 sequences; 6.6% occur once, and the top ten carry approximately 0.61%. The sequences come from CD4+ T cells sorted from PBMCs, collected 10 days after the yellow fever booster vaccination. All receptors derive from a man under 40 who received the YFV17D yellow fever vaccine.

This sequence joins TRBV10-3 and TRBJ2-1, with 11 bases lining up with TRBD2. The trim removed 3 bases at V and 7 bases at J, leaving 5 bases unmatched. This CDR3 contains 15 residues. Germline CDR1 and CDR2: ENHRY and SYGVKD. CDR3 bases: TGTGCCATCAGTGAACCGCTAGCGGGAGGAAATGAGCAGTTCTTC. Translation: CAISEPLAGGNEQFF.

J is TRBJ2-1 and V is TRBV18, with 10 nucleotides matching TRBD2. Trimming at V came to 3 bases and at J to 7 bases, leaving 6 bases not matched to a gene. The CDR3 is made up of 15 amino acids. Looked up from germline, CDR1 is KGHSH and CDR2 is LQKENI. CDR3 coding DNA: TGTGCCAGCTCACCGACTAGCGGGTGGGGGAATGAGCAGTTCTTC. It encodes CASSPTSGWGNEQFF.

There are many counts of this clonotype. The chain couples TRBV6-2 or TRBV6-3 to TRBJ1-3, with a tentative D call TRBD1 (5 bases). With 6 bases removed from V and 2 bases from J, the gap between germline ends came to 14 bases. Germline V gene sequence: CDR1 MNHEY, CDR2 SVGEGT. The CDR3 totals 15 residues. As DNA, the CDR3 is TGTGCCAGCAGGAGACCCGGGACGCCTGGAAACACCATATATTTT. Its translation: CASRRPGTPGNTIYF.

Ten or more counts support this clonotype. The chain couples TRBV7-6 to TRBJ2-1; 9 positions agree with TRBD2. V trimming: 1 base; J trimming: 0 bases; junction bases outside the gene matches: 4. The CDR3 length is 17 residues. Per germline, CDR1 SGHVS and CDR2 FNYEAQ. The DNA for the CDR3 is TGTGCCAGCAGCTTAGAGGTTAGCGGGAGCTCCTACAATGAGCAGTTCTTC. It encodes CASSLEVSGSSYNEQFF.

This clonotype was seen a handful of times. The CDR3 sequence: CASSSFKDRPRTQYF. CDR3 nucleotide sequence: TGTGCCAGCAGCTCCTTCAAGGACAGACCCAGGACCCAGTACTTC. J is TRBJ2-5 and V is TRBV7-9; weak D call: TRBD1 (6 bases). V lost 4 bases and J lost 7, with 19 bases in between. The CDR3 is 15 residues long. The germline gives CDR1 SEHNR, CDR2 FQNEAQ (reference sequence).

This clonotype occurred many times. This chain uses TRBV2 with TRBJ2-4; TRBD1 is a possible D gene (6 bases). Trimming removed 6 bases at V and 8 bases at J, with 11 bases between. Germline values: CDR1 SNHLY, CDR2 FYNNEI. The CDR3 is 12 amino acids. This CDR3 reads CASSKQGYIQYF. The CDR3 DNA is TGTGCCAGCAGCAAACAGGGATACATTCAGTACTTC.

This clonotype was observed at least ten times. V is TRBV5-1 and J is TRBJ2-1; TRBD2 matches at 8 bases. V dropped 0 bases and J dropped 2; count of bases not matched to a gene: 7. CDR1 and CDR2 (germline): SGHRS, YFSETQ. The CDR3 sequence is 17 residues long. The chain's CDR3 is CASSLGMVAGPYNEQFF. Written as DNA, the CDR3 is TGCGCCAGCAGCTTGGGGATGGTAGCGGGACCCTACAATGAGCAGTTCTTC.

The J gene is TRBJ1-5, the V gene TRBV2; D ambiguous. The CDR3 sequence is 13 residues long. The germline gives CDR1 SNHLY, CDR2 FYNNEI. V gave up 3 bases and J gave up 7 bases, with 10 bases separating them. CDR3 protein: CASSEEENQPQHF. Here the CDR3 DNA reads TGTGCCAGCAGTGAGGAGGAGAACCAGCCCCAGCATTTT.

This clonotype was seen more than once but under ten times. The chain employs TRBV5-4 and TRBJ1-1, with 8 bases lining up with TRBD1. With V trimmed by 4 bases and J by 7 bases, 3 bases remained unmatched. The CDR3 is made up of 12 amino acids. CDR1 SGHNT and CDR2 YYREEE come from the germline V gene (reference sequence). CDR3 bases: TGTGCCAGCAGCCTAACAGGGGGTGAAGCTTTCTTT. Its translation is CASSLTGGEAFF.

This clonotype was counted ten times or more. The chain joins TRBV20-1 to TRBJ2-7; D may be TRBD2 (5 bases). The V end lost 0 bases, the J end lost 0 bases, and 9 bases lay between the germline ends. CDR1 and CDR2 from the germline V gene are DFQATT and SNEGSKA (reference sequence). This CDR3 region has 14 residues. The CDR3 loop reads CSARDVRDSYEQYF. CDR3 sequence (DNA): TGCAGTGCTAGAGATGTCCGGGACTCCTACGAGCAGTACTTC.

The sample holds many counts of this clonotype. V gene TRBV19 combines with J gene TRBJ2-2; 7 bases map to TRBD1. The CDR3 totals 15 residues. The V segment lost 6 bases and the J segment 0 bases; nucleotides outside the gene matches: 4. Per the germline V gene, CDR1 is LNHDA and CDR2 is SQIVND (reference sequence). CDR3 protein: CASRGDRANTGELFF. The CDR3, as DNA: TGTGCCAGTAGGGGCGACAGGGCGAACACCGGGGAGCTGTTTTTT.

This clonotype was detected ten times or more. The chain combines TRBV2 with TRBJ2-7, with unresolved D. This CDR3 has 12 amino acids. Germline V CDR1 and CDR2: SNHLY, FYNNEI. V lost 8 bases, J lost 5 bases, and 13 bases lay in between. This chain's CDR3 is CASDPVLDEQYF. In DNA, the CDR3 is TGTGCCAGCGATCCCGTTTTGGACGAGCAGTACTTC.

This clonotype has more than one count but fewer than ten. The chain recombines TRBV4-2 with TRBJ1-2, with D uncertain. The V end lost 1 base, the J end lost 7 bases, and 4 bases lay between the germline ends. Per the germline V gene, CDR1 is LGHNA and CDR2 is YNFKEQ. CDR3 length: 11 residues. The CDR3 sequence: CASSQVGGYTF. The CDR3 nucleotides read TGTGCCAGCAGCCAAGTAGGTGGCTACACCTTC.

This clonotype was counted ten times or more. The rearrangement links TRBV7-2 to TRBJ2-3, with D perhaps matching TRBD1 or TRBD2 (6 bases each). V lost 6 bases and J 10 bases, leaving 26 bases between the germline ends. Germline CDR1 SGHTA, CDR2 FQGNSA. There are 16 residues in the CDR3. CDR3 sequence: CASRAGGGIGSVAQYF. The CDR3 coding sequence is TGTGCCAGCAGAGCCGGGGGCGGGATAGGTTCAGTGGCGCAGTATTTT. Full variable domain (remainder filled in from reference TRBV7-2 and TRBJ2-3): GAGVSQSPSNKVTEKGKDVELRCDPISGHTALYWYRQSLGQGLEFLIYFQGNSAPDKSGLPSDRFSAERTGGSVSTLTIQRTQQEDSAVYLCASRAGGGIGSVAQYFGPGTRLTVL.

This clonotype was counted at least ten times. The chain is built from TRBV29-1 and TRBJ2-7; D may be TRBD1 (6 bases). The germline V and J ends were trimmed by 7 bases and 2 bases, with 9 bases remaining between them. Germline V gene sequence: CDR1 SQVTM, CDR2 ANQGSEA. CDR3 length: 11 residues. The chain's CDR3 is CSAGQPYEQYF. The CDR3 nucleotides read TGCAGCGCCGGACAGCCCTACGAGCAGTACTTC.

This clonotype was counted at least ten times. CDR3 DNA: TGTGCCAGCAGCTCCGCCAGTGCGTGGACAGATACGCAGTATTTT. Translating gives CASSSASAWTDTQYF. The chain combines TRBV7-6 with TRBJ2-3; D gene uncertain. Trimming stripped 4 bases from V and 3 bases from J, with 14 bases between. The germline V gene encodes CDR1 SGHVS and CDR2 FNYEAQ. The CDR3 runs 15 residues.

V and J are TRBV6-1 and TRBJ2-3; D is tentatively TRBD1 or TRBD2 (7 bases each). Trimming took off 8 bases at V and 1 base at J, with 13 bases between the two ends. CDR3 length: 14 amino acids. CDR1 is MNHNS and CDR2 is SASEGT in the germline V gene. CDR3 nucleotide sequence: TGTGCCAGCTCCGGGGGGACAGGCACAGATACGCAGTATTTT. Amino acids: CASSGGTGTDTQYF.

This clonotype occurred many times. The DNA of the CDR3 is TGTGCCAGCAGCTTAGCCAGGGGGCTTGACATTCAGTACTTC. It translates to CASSLARGLDIQYF. The genes are TRBV7-2 and TRBJ2-4; 8 bases align to TRBD1. Germline CDR1 and CDR2: SGHTA and FQGNSA. This CDR3 has 14 amino acids. V gave up 0 bases and J gave up 8 bases; unmatched junction bases: 3.

This clonotype was counted at least ten times. This chain joins TRBV3-1 and TRBJ2-7; D remains unclear. The CDR3 length is 13 residues. Germline CDR1 and CDR2: LGHDT and YNNKEL (reference sequence). Trimming removed 2 bases at V and 6 bases at J, with 11 bases between. CDR3 sequence (DNA): TGTGCCAGCAGCCAACTGGAAAAGGGCGAGCAGTACTTC. Protein product: CASSQLEKGEQYF.

There are many counts of this clonotype. This chain joins TRBV7-2 and TRBJ2-3; D is uncertain. The CDR3 covers 12 residues. V lost 0 bases to trimming and J lost 7 bases, with 5 bases between them. Germline CDR1 and CDR2: SGHTA and FQGNSA. The CDR3 region is CASSLASNTQYF. The CDR3, as DNA: TGTGCCAGCAGCTTAGCTAGCAATACGCAGTATTTT.

As regards this clonotype: A much larger clone lies one base from this, so it may be a read error. CDR3 DNA: TGCAGTACTAGCCTCGCGCGCGGTGAGCAGTTCTTC. This translates into CSTSLARGEQFF. The J gene is TRBJ2-1, the V gene TRBV20-1; the D gene is possibly TRBD2 (6 bases). From germline, CDR1 is DFQATT and CDR2 SNEGSKA (reference sequence). The CDR3 extends over 12 amino acids.

In its sample, this clonotype was seen many times. This sequence joins TRBV7-2 and TRBJ2-2; D possibly corresponds to TRBD1 (5 bases). Germline V gives CDR1 SGHTA, CDR2 FQGNSA. Trimming removed 6 bases at V and 4 bases at J, with 9 bases between. The CDR3 sequence is 13 residues long. As DNA, the CDR3 is TGTGCCAGCAGAGGACAAGTCACCGGGGAGCTGTTTTTT. Translating it yields CASRGQVTGELFF.

This clonotype was counted at least ten times. This chain uses TRBV4-3 with TRBJ2-7; D gene ambiguous. V was pared by 0 bases and J by 1 base, with 10 bases between. Germline-derived CDR1 and CDR2 are LGHNA and YSLEER. The CDR3 loop spans 15 amino acids. The CDR3 is CASSQESQVSYEQYF. The CDR3 DNA follows: TGCGCCAGCAGCCAAGAAAGTCAGGTTTCCTACGAGCAGTACTTC.

In this sample, this clonotype turned up many times. The V and J genes are TRBV29-1 and TRBJ1-5; 7 bases agree with TRBD1. In germline, CDR1 is SQVTM, CDR2 ANQGSEA. The length of the CDR3 is 14 residues. With V trimmed by 5 bases and J by 0 bases, 4 bases remained unmatched. The CDR3 sequence: CSVRQGNSNQPQHF. CDR3 nucleotide sequence: TGCAGCGTTAGACAGGGCAATAGCAATCAGCCCCAGCATTTT.

This clonotype was seen just once. This could be a read error, since a much larger clone is one nucleotide away. This chain joins TRBV29-1 and TRBJ2-2, with 8 bases that match TRBD2. The J segment lost 10 bases and the V segment lost 7 bases, leaving 11 bases of the junction unmatched. The CDR3 has 13 amino acids. Germline V gene lookup returns CDR1 SQVTM and CDR2 ANQGSEA. The CDR3 is CSAGLARAVELFF. The DNA of the CDR3 is TGCAGCGCTGGACTAGCAAGGGCCGTGGAGCTGTTTTTT.

This clonotype has ten or more counts. The chain is built from TRBV10-1 and TRBJ1-1, with TRBD1 matching 7 bases. Germline values: CDR1 WNHNN, CDR2 SYGVQD (reference sequence). The junction had 4 bases not matched to a gene; V was cut back by 5 bases and J by 1 base. The CDR3 spans 14 residues. The CDR3: CASSRDSSNTEAFF. CDR3 sequence (DNA): TGCGCCAGCAGTAGGGACAGTTCGAACACTGAAGCTTTCTTT.